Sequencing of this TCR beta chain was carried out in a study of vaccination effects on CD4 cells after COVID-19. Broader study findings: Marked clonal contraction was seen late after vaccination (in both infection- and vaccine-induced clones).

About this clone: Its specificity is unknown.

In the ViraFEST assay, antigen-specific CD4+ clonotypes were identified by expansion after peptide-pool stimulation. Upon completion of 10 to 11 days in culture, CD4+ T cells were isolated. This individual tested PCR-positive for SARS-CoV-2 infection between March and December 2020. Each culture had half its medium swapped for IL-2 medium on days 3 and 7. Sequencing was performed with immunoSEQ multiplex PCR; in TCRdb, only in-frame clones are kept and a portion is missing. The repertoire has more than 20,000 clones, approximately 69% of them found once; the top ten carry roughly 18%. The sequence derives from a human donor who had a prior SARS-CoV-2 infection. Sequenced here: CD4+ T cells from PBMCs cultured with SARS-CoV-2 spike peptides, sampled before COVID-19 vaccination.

The CDR3 DNA sequence: TGTGCCAGCAGTGACACCCGGTATGGCTACACCTTC. Its translation: CASSDTRYGYTF. V is TRBV27 and J is TRBJ1-2; D is undetermined. Trimming took 5 bases from V and 5 from J, leaving 9 bases between them. Germline CDR1 reads MNHEY; CDR2 reads SMNVEV (reference sequence). The CDR3 has 12 residues.